This passage covers 32 T cell receptor beta chains from one sample sequenced in a study of blood T cell repertoires in COVID-19. The assay was immunoSEQ multiplex PCR, and TCRdb's table has in-frame clones only and misses some. The sample includes about 530,000 clones, 85% to 90% of them seen just once. Sequencing was done on a sample of peripheral blood. Receptors were obtained from a woman aged 50 to 60 with COVID-19, enrolled during active disease.

A single count supports this clone. The V call is TRBV5-5, the J call TRBJ1-1; D is uncertain. V lost 3 bases, J lost 4 bases, and 10 bases lay in between. Germline lookup yields CDR1 SGHKS and CDR2 YYEKEE (reference sequence). The CDR3 runs 13 residues. The CDR3, as DNA: TGTGCCAGCAGCTCCGGGGTGGGCACTGAAGCTTTCTTT. It specifies CASSSGVGTEAFF.

The V and J genes are TRBV5-1 and TRBJ1-6; D might be TRBD1 (6 bases). Germline CDR1 and CDR2: SGHRS and YFSETQ. The CDR3 is 15 residues long. The V end was cut by 1 base, the J end by 6 bases, with 11 bases between. The CDR3 sequence is CASSLSGERNSPLHF. CDR3 coding DNA: TGCGCCAGCAGCTTGTCAGGGGAACGTAATTCACCCCTCCACTTT.

This clone was counted only a few times. The chain uses TRBV28 and TRBJ1-5; no firm D call. The V and J ends lost 3 bases and 5 bases respectively, with 23 bases between them. The CDR3 is 18 amino acids. The V gene's germline CDR1 is MDHEN and CDR2 SYDVKM. CDR3 bases: TGTGCCAGCAGTTTGTCCCCAGGTCTGGGTTCATCTGATCAGCCCCAGCATTTT. This codes for CASSLSPGLGSSDQPQHF. Combining the CDR3 with reference TRBV28 and TRBJ1-5 gives the whole variable domain DVKVTQSSRYLVKRTGEKVFLECVQDMDHENMFWYRQDPGLGLRLIYFSYDVKMKEKGDIPEGYSVSREKKERFSLILESASTNQTSMYLCASSLSPGLGSSDQPQHFGDGTRLSIL.

The chain couples TRBV29-1 to TRBJ2-1, with TRBD2 matching 15 bases. CDR1 is SQVTM, CDR2 ANQGSEA, per germline. Trimming took 6 bases from V and 7 from J; bases not matched to a gene: 7. This CDR3 spans 15 amino acids. CDR3 loop: CSVDSGTSGGNEQFF. The CDR3 nucleotides are TGCAGCGTCGACTCCGGGACTAGCGGGGGGAATGAGCAGTTCTTC.

This clone was observed a handful of times. This chain links TRBV6-5 with TRBJ2-3; 8 bases map to TRBD2. CDR3 size: 14 residues. The J segment lost 6 bases and the V segment lost 7 bases, leaving 9 bases of the junction unmatched. Germline V gives CDR1 MNHEY, CDR2 SVGAGI. The CDR3 DNA reads as TGTGCCAGCAATTTAGGAGCGGGGGTCGATACGCAGTATTTT. Encoded protein: CASNLGAGVDTQYF.

A remark on this clone: Other DNA sequences of this sample code for an identical CDR3. The J gene is TRBJ2-3, the V gene TRBV5-1, with unresolved D. Germline CDR1 reads SGHRS; CDR2 reads YFSETQ. The CDR3 totals 16 residues. V lost 0 bases to trimming and J lost 0 bases, with 11 bases between them. CDR3 sequence: CASSLGVAASTDTQYF. In DNA form, the CDR3 reads TGCGCCAGCAGCTTGGGGGTAGCCGCTAGCACAGATACGCAGTATTTT.

The chain is built from TRBV9 and TRBJ2-7; 8 nucleotides line up with TRBD1. V shed 3 bases and J 5 bases; nucleotides not matched to a gene: 4. The CDR3 extends over 13 amino acids. CDR1 and CDR2 from the germline V gene are SGDLS and YYNGEE. CDR3 nucleotide sequence: TGTGCCAGCAGCGGGACAGGGTATAACGAGCAGTACTTC. Translation: CASSGTGYNEQYF.

This clone was seen only once. This chain uses TRBV20-1 with TRBJ1-1, with TRBD1 as a possible D gene (6 bases). Trimming pared 3 bases from V and 2 bases from J, leaving 10 bases between. The CDR3 length is 13 residues. CDR1 is DFQATT and CDR2 is SNEGSKA in the germline V gene (reference sequence). Here the CDR3 DNA reads TGCAGTGCTAGTACGGGGGGCAACACTGAAGCTTTCTTT. This sequence encodes CSASTGGNTEAFF.

The V call is TRBV12-3 or TRBV12-4, the J call TRBJ1-2, with D unresolved. V was shortened by 3 bases and J by 8 bases, with 10 bases between the two germline ends. The CDR3 is made up of 12 amino acids. CDR3 residues: CASSFREEGYTF. The CDR3 region has the DNA TGTGCCAGCAGTTTTCGGGAGGAAGGCTACACCTTC.

The chain uses TRBV6-5 and TRBJ1-2, with TRBD1 matching over 7 bases. This CDR3 spans 14 amino acids. V lost 4 bases to trimming and J lost 4 bases; unmatched junction nucleotides: 6. CDR1 and CDR2 from the germline V gene are MNHEY and SVGAGI. DNA for the CDR3: TGTGCCAGCAGTTCCCGGGACAGCACCTATGGCTACACCTTC. Amino acid sequence: CASSSRDSTYGYTF.

This clone was counted a single time. This sequence joins TRBV29-1 and TRBJ1-4; 7 positions agree with TRBD1. This CDR3 spans 15 amino acids. Germline lookup yields CDR1 SQVTM and CDR2 ANQGSEA. Germline trimming cut 0 bases from V and 0 bases from J; bases unmatched to any gene: 1. CDR3 protein: CSVEEGGPTNEKLFF. As DNA, the CDR3 is TGCAGCGTTGAAGAAGGGGGCCCAACTAATGAAAAACTGTTTTTT.

The chain employs TRBV7-9 and TRBJ1-2; a weak D match, TRBD1 (6 bases). Germline V lookup: CDR1 SEHNR, CDR2 FQNEAQ (reference sequence). This CDR3 spans 16 amino acids. Trimming removed 6 bases at V and 0 bases at J, with 17 bases between. This CDR3 reads CASRPTLDRANYGYTF. The CDR3 bases are TGTGCCAGCAGGCCCACCTTGGACAGAGCTAACTATGGCTACACCTTC.

The gene calls are TRBV7-9 and TRBJ2-7; 12 nucleotides line up with TRBD2. The CDR3 extends over 15 amino acids. Germline trimming cut 5 bases from V and 1 base from J; bases unmatched to any gene: 3. CDR1 is SEHNR, CDR2 FQNEAQ, per germline (reference sequence). CDR3 amino acids: CASSALAGGSYEQYF. The CDR3 nucleotides read TGTGCCAGCAGCGCCCTAGCGGGGGGGTCCTACGAGCAGTACTTC.

The chain is built from TRBV9 and TRBJ2-1; TRBD2 matches at 7 bases. Germline lookup yields CDR1 SGDLS and CDR2 YYNGEE. The trim removed 0 bases at V and 7 bases at J, leaving 7 bases unmatched. This CDR3 comprises 15 residues. The CDR3 DNA is TGTGCCAGCAGCGTAGAGACTAGCCCATCTAATGAGCAGTTCTTC. Amino acids: CASSVETSPSNEQFF.

The rearrangement joins TRBV6-6 to TRBJ1-5; D gene unclear. Deletions cut 6 bases from V and 1 base from J, with 13 bases between. The CDR3 length is 15 residues. Looked up from germline, CDR1 is MNHNY and CDR2 is SVGAGI (reference sequence). The CDR3 DNA reads TGTGCCAGCAGGGGAGATTCGGCGAGCAATCAGCCCCAGCATTTT. Amino acid sequence: CASRGDSASNQPQHF.

This chain uses TRBV6-6 with TRBJ1-1; TRBD1 might be the D (6 bases). Germline V gene data show CDR1 as MNHNY and CDR2 as SVGAGI (reference sequence). Trimming cost V 5 bases and J 3 bases, with 10 bases left between them. This CDR3 comprises 13 residues. As DNA, the CDR3 is TGTGCCAGCAGTGGGCAGGGGTACACTGAAGCTTTCTTT. Translation: CASSGQGYTEAFF.

This sequence joins TRBV4-2 and TRBJ1-2, with D perhaps matching TRBD1 (6 bases). The CDR3 spans 14 residues. CDR1 LGHNA and CDR2 YNFKEQ come from the germline V gene. V shed 0 bases and J shed 8 bases, with 13 bases lying between them. The CDR3 DNA reads TGTGCCAGCAGCCAAGATTCAGGGGAGCGGGGCTACACCTTC. Encoded protein: CASSQDSGERGYTF.

This clone was seen only a few times. The chain is built from TRBV6-5 and TRBJ1-1, with D unclear. Germline V gene lookup returns CDR1 MNHEY and CDR2 SVGAGI. V shed 6 bases and J shed 4 bases, with 12 bases lying between them. This CDR3 has 13 residues. The CDR3, as DNA: TGTGCCAGCAGGATCGTGGGAGGCACTGAAGCTTTCTTT. Encoded protein: CASRIVGGTEAFF.

The genes are TRBV7-2 and TRBJ1-3; D is unresolved. Looked up from germline, CDR1 is SGHTA and CDR2 is FQGNSA. This CDR3 is 16 amino acids long. With 5 bases removed from V and 0 bases from J, the gap between germline ends came to 14 bases. The CDR3 here is CASSAAPFSSGNTIYF. Here the CDR3 DNA reads TGTGCCAGCAGCGCCGCCCCATTTAGCTCTGGAAACACCATATATTTT.

This clone was seen once. The rearrangement joins TRBV10-2 to TRBJ2-1; 7 bases align to TRBD1. CDR1 is WSHSY, CDR2 SAAADI, per germline. V lost 7 bases, J lost 5 bases, and 8 bases stayed unmatched. The CDR3 is 14 amino acids. In DNA form, the CDR3 reads TGCGCCAGCAACTCGGGACAGAGACACAATGAGCAGTTCTTC. Protein product: CASNSGQRHNEQFF.

This clone was seen only once. The chain employs TRBV9 and TRBJ2-1; 7 nucleotides match TRBD1. The J segment lost 4 bases and the V segment lost 2 bases, leaving 6 bases of the junction unmatched. CDR1 SGDLS and CDR2 YYNGEE come from the germline V gene. The CDR3 has 15 residues. In nucleotides, the CDR3 is TGTGCCAGCAGCGTTTTTGGGACAGAGTACAATGAGCAGTTCTTC. This codes for CASSVFGTEYNEQFF.

This clone was found once. J is TRBJ1-2 and V is TRBV9; D call uncertain. Looked up from germline, CDR1 is SGDLS and CDR2 is YYNGEE. The V end was cut by 0 bases, the J end by 2 bases, with 11 bases between. This CDR3 has 15 residues. The CDR3 sequence: CASSVDYSINYGYTF. CDR3 coding DNA: TGTGCCAGCAGCGTAGACTACTCAATAAACTATGGCTACACCTTC.

There are a few counts of this clone. V and J are TRBV29-1 and TRBJ2-5; 7 nucleotides align to TRBD1. Germline-derived CDR1 and CDR2 are SQVTM and ANQGSEA. The ends lost 6 bases at V and 4 bases at J; junction bases unmatched: 5. The CDR3 is 12 residues long. The CDR3 nucleotides read TGCAGCGTCGTACGGACAGGAGAGACCCAGTACTTC. Translation gives CSVVRTGETQYF.

This clone was seen just once. A clone one base away is much larger, so this may be a read error. Other DNA sequences in this specimen translate into the identical CDR3. V usage is TRBV5-6 and J usage is TRBJ1-2; TRBD1 matches at 9 bases. The CDR3 consists of 14 residues. Germline V gene data show CDR1 as SGHDT and CDR2 as YYEEEE. Trimming at V came to 3 bases and at J to 3 bases, leaving 3 bases not matched to a gene. The CDR3: CASSSRTGDYGYTF. The CDR3 DNA reads as TGTGCCAGCAGCTCACGGACAGGGGACTATGGCTACACCTTC.

The chain links TRBV19 to TRBJ1-2; D gene uncertain. The V gene's germline CDR1 is LNHDA and CDR2 SQIVND (reference sequence). Between the trimmed V and J ends, which lost 5 bases and 3 bases, there was a span of 13 bases. There are 14 residues in the CDR3. CDR3 DNA sequence: TGTGCCAGTAGTCGGGATCTTGAGGACTATGGCTACACCTTC. It translates to CASSRDLEDYGYTF.

The V gene is TRBV11-2, the J gene TRBJ1-2, with a tentative D call TRBD1 (6 bases). The CDR3 is 16 residues long. CDR1 SGHAT and CDR2 FQNNGV come from the germline V gene. Trimming stripped 5 bases from V and 6 bases from J, with 22 bases between. The CDR3 loop reads CASSLNAGAQDHGYTF. For the CDR3, the DNA is TGTGCCAGCAGCCTCAATGCGGGGGCACAAGATCATGGCTACACCTTC.

The chain carries TRBV11-2 and TRBJ1-5; a weak D match, TRBD1 (5 bases). Germline CDR1 reads SGHAT; CDR2 reads FQNNGV. The CDR3 is 15 amino acids. Between the trimmed V and J ends, which lost 2 bases and 0 bases, there was a span of 8 bases. The DNA of the CDR3 is TGTGCCAGCAGCTTATCAGGGTATAGCAATCAGCCCCAGCATTTT. Protein sequence: CASSLSGYSNQPQHF.

This clone was counted a few times. CDR3: CASSIVNRDYEQYF. DNA of the CDR3: TGTGCCAGTAGTATCGTAAACAGGGACTACGAGCAGTACTTC. The chain carries TRBV19 and TRBJ2-7; a possible D gene is TRBD1 (6 bases). There are 14 residues in the CDR3. V was shortened by 3 bases and J by 3 bases, with 12 bases between the two germline ends. Per germline, CDR1 LNHDA and CDR2 SQIVND (reference sequence). The variable domain in full, completed from reference TRBV19 and TRBJ2-7, reads DGGITQSPKYLFRKEGQNVTLSCEQNLNHDAMYWYRQDPGQGLRLIYYSQIVNDFQKGDIAEGYSVSREKKESFPLTVTSAQKNPTAFYLCASSIVNRDYEQYFGPGTRLTVT.

This clone was counted only a few times. The chain links TRBV3-1 (or the pseudogene TRBV3-2) to TRBJ1-1; 7 bases match TRBD1. Germline CDR1 and CDR2: LGHDT and YNNKEL (reference sequence). After removal of 4 bases from V and 3 bases from J, the junction contained 8 bases not matched to a gene. The length of the CDR3 is 15 residues. The CDR3 loop is CASSPRGAIDTEAFF. In nucleotides, the CDR3 is TGTGCCAGCAGCCCCAGGGGGGCAATTGACACTGAAGCTTTCTTT.

The chain employs TRBV3-1 (or the pseudogene TRBV3-2) and TRBJ2-1, with 8 bases aligning to TRBD2. The CDR3 has 19 amino acids. Germline V gives CDR1 LGHDT, CDR2 YNNKEL (reference sequence). V dropped 4 bases and J dropped 4; count of bases not matched to a gene: 18. Written as DNA, the CDR3 is TGTGCCAGCAGCCGAAGACGGAGGGGAGCGGGGGCTTCTTACAATGAGCAGTTCTTC. Amino acids: CASSRRRRGAGASYNEQFF.

This clone was observed a handful of times. J is TRBJ2-1 and V is TRBV7-9; 13 bases fit TRBD2. The CDR3 loop spans 16 amino acids. The V and J ends lost 4 bases and 9 bases, in that order; junction bases with no gene match: 9. Germline V gene lookup returns CDR1 SEHNR and CDR2 FQNEAQ (reference sequence). The CDR3, as DNA: TGTGCCAGCAGCTCCCCGAGGGGACTAGCGGGGCTTGAGCAGTTCTTC. It codes for CASSSPRGLAGLEQFF.

V is TRBV4-1 and J is TRBJ2-1, with a weak D call TRBD2 (5 bases). This CDR3 has 15 amino acids. Germline assignment: CDR1 MGHRA and CDR2 YSYEKL. The V end was cut by 4 bases, the J end by 7 bases, with 17 bases between. The CDR3 DNA reads as TGCGCCAGCAGCCCTCGGGATCTCCAGGATAATGAGCAGTTCTTC. This gives the protein CASSPRDLQDNEQFF.